Below, one T cell receptor (beta chain) is given with its context. Its matching antigen is unknown. The data derive from a study of OX40 agonist ivuxolimab in advanced cancers. Findings of the study overall: On average, CD8+ T cells showed a greater number of expanded clones than CD4+. The work left the antigen specificity of expanded peripheral T cells undetermined.

Patients with a history of autoimmune disease or on systemic immunosuppression were excluded. Data came from immunoSEQ multiplex PCR; TCRdb stores just in-frame clones and leaves some out. The sample has around 67,000 clones; 90% to 95% are singletons. The origin of this receptor is an adult with an advanced solid tumor such as melanoma, head and neck, liver or kidney cancer. The specimen was CD4+ or CD8+ T cells sorted from blood, collected in a trial of the OX40 agonist ivuxolimab.

CDR3 sequence (DNA): TGTGCCAGCACGACAGGGACTGGAAACACCATATATTTT. The encoded protein is CASTTGTGNTIYF. V and J are TRBV5-4 and TRBJ1-3; 7 nucleotides align to TRBD1. Germline loops: CDR1 SGHNT, CDR2 YYREEE (reference sequence). The CDR3 runs 13 residues. J gave up 2 bases and V 6 bases, and 2 bases lay outside the gene matches.